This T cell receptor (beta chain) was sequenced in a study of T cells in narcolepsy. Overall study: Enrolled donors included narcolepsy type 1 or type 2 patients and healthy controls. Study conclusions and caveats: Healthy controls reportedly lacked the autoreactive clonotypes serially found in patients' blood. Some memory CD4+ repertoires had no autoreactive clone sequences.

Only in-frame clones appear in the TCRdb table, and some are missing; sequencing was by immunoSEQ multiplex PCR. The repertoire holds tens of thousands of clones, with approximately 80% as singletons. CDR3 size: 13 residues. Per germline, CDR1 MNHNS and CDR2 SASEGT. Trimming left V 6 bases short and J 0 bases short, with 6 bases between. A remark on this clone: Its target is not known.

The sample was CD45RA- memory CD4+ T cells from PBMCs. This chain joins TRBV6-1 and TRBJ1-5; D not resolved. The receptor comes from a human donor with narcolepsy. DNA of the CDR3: TGTGCCAGCAGAAGGTATAGCAATCAGCCCCAGCATTTT. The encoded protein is CASRRYSNQPQHF.